This entry features one T cell receptor beta chain sequence. Antigen: not known. TCRdb's table, derived via immunoSEQ multiplex PCR, lists solely in-frame clones and lacks some. The data contain about 120,000 clones, 92% of them singletons. The data originate from a study of T cell responses to AZD1222 COVID-19 vaccine. Study-level results: CD4 TCRs associated with vaccination spanned spike, dominating at 160-218 and 743-854. Only a handful of AZD1222 recipients were seropositive at baseline.

The sequence came from an adult in good health. Source: peripheral blood, taken on day 0 of AZD1222 vaccination.

CDR3 nucleotide sequence: TGTGCCAGCAGTTTGGAGGGGACAGGTCGAGAGACCCAGTACTTC. Protein product: CASSLEGTGRETQYF. The rearrangement links TRBV7-2 to TRBJ2-5, with TRBD1 matching 8 bases. This CDR3 has 15 residues. V shed 6 bases, J shed 4 bases, and the junction held 10 bases outside the gene matches. Germline V gene lookup returns CDR1 SGHTA and CDR2 FQGNSA.